The clone carrying this T cell receptor (beta chain) has just a few counts. The target antigen is unknown. The germline and genes are mouse ones. The observed sequence ends 4 residues before the CDR3 terminus, with the missing tail filled in from the germline J gene. Isolated RNA was reverse transcribed into cDNA used as the sequencing template. Produced via immunoSEQ multiplex PCR; TCRdb's table is partial and in-frame only. The data show more than 90,000 clones, with none appearing a single time. The entry originates in a study of CD8+ T cells in alopecia areata. Overall study results and limits: Lesional scalp, especially alopecia totalis/universalis, showed higher clonality than normal scalp. Between patients, shared TCR sequences were less clear than in mice. This was possibly due in part to HLA diversity in the patient population.

V shed 5 bases, J shed 1 base, and the junction held 3 bases outside the gene matches. Per the germline V gene, CDR1 is SGHDT and CDR2 is FRDEAV. The CDR3 sequence is 14 residues long. Sequencing input: lesional skin. The V call is TRBV14, the J call TRBJ2-1; 7 bases are shared with TRBD1. This TCR was recovered from a C3H/HeJ mouse with alopecia areata. Mouse strain MHC haplotype: H2-k. The CDR3 DNA, read in part, is TGTGCCAGCAGACGGGACAGAAACTATGCT. It encodes CASRRDRNYA. The whole CDR3 protein is CASRRDRNYAEQFF.